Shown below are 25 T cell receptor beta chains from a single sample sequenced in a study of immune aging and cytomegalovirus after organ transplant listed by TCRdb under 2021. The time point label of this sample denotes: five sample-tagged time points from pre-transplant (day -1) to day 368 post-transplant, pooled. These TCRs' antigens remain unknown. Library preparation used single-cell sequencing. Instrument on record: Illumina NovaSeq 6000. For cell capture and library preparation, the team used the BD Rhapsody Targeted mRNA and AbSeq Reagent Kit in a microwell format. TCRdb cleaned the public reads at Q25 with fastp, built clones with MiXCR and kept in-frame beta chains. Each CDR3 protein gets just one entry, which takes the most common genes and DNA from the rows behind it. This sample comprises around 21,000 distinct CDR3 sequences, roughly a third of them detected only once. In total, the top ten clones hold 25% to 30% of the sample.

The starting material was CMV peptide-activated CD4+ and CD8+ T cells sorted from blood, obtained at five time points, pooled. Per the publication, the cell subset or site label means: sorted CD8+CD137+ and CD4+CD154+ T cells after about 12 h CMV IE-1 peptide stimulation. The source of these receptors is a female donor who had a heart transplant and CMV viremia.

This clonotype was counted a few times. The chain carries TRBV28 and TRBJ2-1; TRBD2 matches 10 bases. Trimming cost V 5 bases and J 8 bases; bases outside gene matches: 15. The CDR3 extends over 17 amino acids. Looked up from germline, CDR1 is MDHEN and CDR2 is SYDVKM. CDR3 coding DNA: TGTGCCAGCAGTCCCGGGGTGACTAGCGGGTTCGACGATGAGCAGTTCTTC. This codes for CASSPGVTSGFDDEQFF. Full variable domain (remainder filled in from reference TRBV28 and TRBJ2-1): DVKVTQSSRYLVKRTGEKVFLECVQDMDHENMFWYRQDPGLGLRLIYFSYDVKMKEKGDIPEGYSVSREKKERFSLILESASTNQTSMYLCASSPGVTSGFDDEQFFGPGTRLTVL.

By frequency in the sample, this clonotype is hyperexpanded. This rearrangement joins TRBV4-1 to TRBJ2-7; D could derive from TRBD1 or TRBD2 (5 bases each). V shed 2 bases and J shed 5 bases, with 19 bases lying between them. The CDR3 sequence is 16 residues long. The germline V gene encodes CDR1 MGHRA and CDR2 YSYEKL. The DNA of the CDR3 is TGCGCCAGCAGCCAAAATCGGGGCAGGGCTGGGGACGAGCAGTACTTC. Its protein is CASSQNRGRAGDEQYF.

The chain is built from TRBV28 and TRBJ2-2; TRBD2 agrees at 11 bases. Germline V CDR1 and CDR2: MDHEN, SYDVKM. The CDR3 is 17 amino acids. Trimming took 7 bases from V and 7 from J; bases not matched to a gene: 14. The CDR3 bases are TGTGCCAGCACCCCAACAGGGGCTAGCGGGAGGATCGGGGAGCTGTTTTTT. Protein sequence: CASTPTGASGRIGELFF.

The CDR3 DNA reads as TGCAGTGCTAGAGATGGGAGGGGGAGTTTCTCCTACGAGCAGTACTTC. Translated: CSARDGRGSFSYEQYF. This chain uses TRBV20-1 with TRBJ2-7, with D possibly TRBD2 on 7 matching bases. CDR3 length: 16 residues. V shed 0 bases and J shed 0 bases, with 15 bases lying between them. CDR1 is DFQATT and CDR2 is SNEGSKA in the germline V gene (reference sequence).

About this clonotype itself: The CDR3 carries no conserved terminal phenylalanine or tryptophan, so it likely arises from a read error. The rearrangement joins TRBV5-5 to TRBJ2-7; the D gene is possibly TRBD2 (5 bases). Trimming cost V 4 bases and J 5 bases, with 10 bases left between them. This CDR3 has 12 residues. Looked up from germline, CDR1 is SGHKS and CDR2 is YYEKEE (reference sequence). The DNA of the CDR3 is TGTGCCAGCAGCCCAGGACTCCACGAGCAGTACTCC. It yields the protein CASSPGLHEQYS.

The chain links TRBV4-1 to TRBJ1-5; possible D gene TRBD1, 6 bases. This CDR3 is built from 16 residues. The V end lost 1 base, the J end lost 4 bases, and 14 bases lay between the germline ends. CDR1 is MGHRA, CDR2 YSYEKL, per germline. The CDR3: CASSQARVTGNQPQHF. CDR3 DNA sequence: TGCGCCAGCAGCCAAGCTAGGGTGACAGGTAATCAGCCCCAGCATTTT.

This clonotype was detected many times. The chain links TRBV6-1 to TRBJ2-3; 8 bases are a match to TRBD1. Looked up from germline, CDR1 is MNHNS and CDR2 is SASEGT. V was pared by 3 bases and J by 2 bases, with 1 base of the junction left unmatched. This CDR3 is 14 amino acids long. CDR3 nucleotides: TGTGCCAGCAGTGAGACAGGGGACACAGATACGCAGTATTTT. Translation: CASSETGDTDTQYF.

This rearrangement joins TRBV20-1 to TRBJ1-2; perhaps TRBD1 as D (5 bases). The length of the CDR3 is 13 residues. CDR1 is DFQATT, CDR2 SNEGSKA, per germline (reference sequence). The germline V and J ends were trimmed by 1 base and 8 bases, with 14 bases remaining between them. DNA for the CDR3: TGCAGTGCTAGAGTTTCACAGGACACAGGCTACACCTTC. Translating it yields CSARVSQDTGYTF.

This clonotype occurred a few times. Here the CDR3 DNA reads TGTGCCAGCAGCGTAGCTCTAGCGGACTCCTACAATGAGCAGTTCTTC. This sequence encodes CASSVALADSYNEQFF. This chain links TRBV9 with TRBJ2-1; the match to TRBD2 covers 7 bases. This CDR3 is 16 amino acids long. V was clipped by 0 bases and J by 0 bases; unmatched bases: 3. Germline V gene lookup returns CDR1 SGDLS and CDR2 YYNGEE.

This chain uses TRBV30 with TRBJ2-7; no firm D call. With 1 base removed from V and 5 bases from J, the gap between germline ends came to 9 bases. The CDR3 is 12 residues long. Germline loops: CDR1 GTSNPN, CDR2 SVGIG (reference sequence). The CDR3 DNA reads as TGTGCCTGGAGTGGTCCAGGCCACGAGCAGTACTTC. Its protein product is CAWSGPGHEQYF.

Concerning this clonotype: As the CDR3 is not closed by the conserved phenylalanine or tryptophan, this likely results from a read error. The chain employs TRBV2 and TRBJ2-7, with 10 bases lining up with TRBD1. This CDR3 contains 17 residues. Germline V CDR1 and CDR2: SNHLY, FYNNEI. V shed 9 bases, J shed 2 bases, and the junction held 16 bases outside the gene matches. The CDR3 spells CASARELGGTGAYEQYL. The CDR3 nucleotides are TGTGCCAGTGCTCGAGAGTTGGGCGGGACAGGGGCCTACGAGCAGTACCTC.

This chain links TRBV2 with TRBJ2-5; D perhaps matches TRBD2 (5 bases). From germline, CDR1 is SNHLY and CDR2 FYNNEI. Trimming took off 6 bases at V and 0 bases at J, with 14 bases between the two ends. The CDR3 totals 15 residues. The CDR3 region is CASRKRAGDQETQYF. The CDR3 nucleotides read TGTGCCAGCAGGAAAAGAGCCGGGGACCAAGAGACCCAGTACTTC.

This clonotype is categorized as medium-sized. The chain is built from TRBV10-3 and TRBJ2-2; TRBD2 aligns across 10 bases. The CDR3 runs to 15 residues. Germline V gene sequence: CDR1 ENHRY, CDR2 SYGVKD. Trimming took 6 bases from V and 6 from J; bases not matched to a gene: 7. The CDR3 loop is CAIRALAGDAGELFF. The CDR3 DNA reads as TGTGCCATCAGAGCCCTAGCGGGAGATGCCGGGGAGCTGTTTTTT.

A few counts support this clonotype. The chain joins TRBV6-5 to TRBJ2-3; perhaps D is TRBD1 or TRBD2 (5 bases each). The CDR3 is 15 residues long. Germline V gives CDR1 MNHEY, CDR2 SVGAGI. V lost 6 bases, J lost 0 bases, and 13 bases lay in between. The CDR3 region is CASRLSGQSTDTQYF. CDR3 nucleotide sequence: TGTGCCAGCAGGTTGTCGGGGCAGAGCACAGATACGCAGTATTTT.

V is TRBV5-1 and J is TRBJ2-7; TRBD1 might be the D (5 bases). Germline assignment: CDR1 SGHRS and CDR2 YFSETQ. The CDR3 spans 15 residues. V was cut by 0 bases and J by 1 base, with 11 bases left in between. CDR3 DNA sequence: TGCGCCAGCAGCTTGGATCCAGGGTCGTCCTACGAGCAGTACTTC. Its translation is CASSLDPGSSYEQYF.

This CDR3 is CASSLAASGTSTDTQYF. CDR3 sequence (DNA): TGTGCCAGCAGCTTGGCGGCTAGCGGAACTAGCACAGATACGCAGTATTTT. The chain joins TRBV5-4 to TRBJ2-3; 7 positions match TRBD2. CDR1 and CDR2 (germline): SGHNT, YYREEE (reference sequence). The CDR3 consists of 17 residues. After removal of 0 bases from V and 0 bases from J, the junction contained 7 bases not matched to a gene. Full variable domain (remainder filled in from reference TRBV5-4 and TRBJ2-3): ETGVTQSPTHLIKTRGQQVTLRCSSQSGHNTVSWYQQALGQGPQFIFQYYREEENGRGNFPPRFSGLQFPNYSSELNVNALELDDSALYLCASSLAASGTSTDTQYFGPGTRLTVL.

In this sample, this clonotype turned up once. The CDR3 nucleotides read TGTGCCAGCAGCCAAGACAGGGGGCCTCTCCACTCTAAGACCTACGAGCAGTACTTC. The encoded protein is CASSQDRGPLHSKTYEQYF. The V gene is TRBV4-2, the J gene TRBJ2-7; 8 bases agree with TRBD1. The CDR3 spans 19 residues. From germline, CDR1 is LGHNA and CDR2 YNFKEQ. Unmatched junction bases numbered 15, after V lost 0 bases and J lost 2 bases.

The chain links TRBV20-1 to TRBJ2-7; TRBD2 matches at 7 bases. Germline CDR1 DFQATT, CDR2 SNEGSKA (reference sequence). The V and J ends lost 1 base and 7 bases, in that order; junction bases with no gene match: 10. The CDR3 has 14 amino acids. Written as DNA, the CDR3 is TGCAGTGCTAGAGTAGAGGGAGGGCCGGGGGAGCAGTACTTC. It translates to CSARVEGGPGEQYF.

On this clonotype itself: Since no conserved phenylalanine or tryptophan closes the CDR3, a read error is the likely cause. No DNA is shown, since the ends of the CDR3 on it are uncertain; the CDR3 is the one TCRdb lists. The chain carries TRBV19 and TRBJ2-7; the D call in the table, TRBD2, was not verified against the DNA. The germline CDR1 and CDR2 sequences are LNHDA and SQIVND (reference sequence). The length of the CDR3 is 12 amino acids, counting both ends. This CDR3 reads CASSTSGLRLAG.

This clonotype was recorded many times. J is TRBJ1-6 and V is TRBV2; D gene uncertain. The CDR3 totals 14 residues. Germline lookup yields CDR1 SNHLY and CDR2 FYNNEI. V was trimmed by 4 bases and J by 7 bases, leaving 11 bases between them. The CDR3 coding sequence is TGTGCCAGCAGTGTAATCGGTAGGAATTCACCCCTCCACTTT. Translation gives CASSVIGRNSPLHF.

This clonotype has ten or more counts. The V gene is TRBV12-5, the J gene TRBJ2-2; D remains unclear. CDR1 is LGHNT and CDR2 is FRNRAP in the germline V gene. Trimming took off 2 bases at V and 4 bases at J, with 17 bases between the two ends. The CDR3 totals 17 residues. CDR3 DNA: TGTGCTAGTGGTTTGCCCCAACCCGGCAGCCCCACCGGGGAGCTGTTTTTT. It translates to CASGLPQPGSPTGELFF. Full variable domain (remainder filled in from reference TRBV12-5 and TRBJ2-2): DARVTQTPRHKVTEMGQEVTMRCQPILGHNTVFWYRQTMMQGLELLAYFRNRAPLDDSGMPKDRFSAEMPDATLATLKIQPSEPRDSAVYFCASGLPQPGSPTGELFFGEGSRLTVL.

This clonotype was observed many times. The CDR3 loop is CATSDGWAQGMNEQFF. Written as DNA, the CDR3 is TGTGCCACCAGCGACGGTTGGGCCCAGGGGATGAATGAGCAGTTCTTC. The chain uses TRBV24-1 and TRBJ2-1, with a possible D match to TRBD1 (6 bases). Trimming pared 7 bases from V and 7 bases from J, leaving 22 bases between. The CDR3 covers 16 residues. CDR1 is KGHDR, CDR2 SFDVKD, per germline.

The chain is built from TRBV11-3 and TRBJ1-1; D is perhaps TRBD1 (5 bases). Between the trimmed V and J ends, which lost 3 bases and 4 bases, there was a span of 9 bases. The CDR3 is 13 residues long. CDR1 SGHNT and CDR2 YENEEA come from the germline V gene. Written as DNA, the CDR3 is TGTGCCAGCAGCTTTTCAGGGCTCACTGAAGCTTTCTTT. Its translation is CASSFSGLTEAFF. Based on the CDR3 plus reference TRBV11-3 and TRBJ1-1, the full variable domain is EAGVVQSPRYKIIEKKQPVAFWCNPISGHNTLYWYLQNLGQGPELLIRYENEEAVDDSQLPKDRFSAERLKGVDSTLKIQPAELGDSAVYLCASSFSGLTEAFFGQGTRLTVV.

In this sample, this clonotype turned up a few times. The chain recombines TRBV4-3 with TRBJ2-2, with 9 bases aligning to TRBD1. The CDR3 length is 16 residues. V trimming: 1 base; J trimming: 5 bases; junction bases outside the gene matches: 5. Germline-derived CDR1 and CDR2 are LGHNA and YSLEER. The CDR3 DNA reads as TGCGCCAGCAGCCAAGGACAGGGGGACTTTACCGGGGAGCTGTTTTTT. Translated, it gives CASSQGQGDFTGELFF.

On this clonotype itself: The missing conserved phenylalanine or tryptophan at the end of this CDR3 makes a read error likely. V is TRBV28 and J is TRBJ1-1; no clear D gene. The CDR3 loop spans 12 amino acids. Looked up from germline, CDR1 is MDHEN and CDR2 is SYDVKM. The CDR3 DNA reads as TGCGCCAGCAGTTTTCTGAACACTGGAGCTTTCTTA. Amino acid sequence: CASSFLNTGAFL.